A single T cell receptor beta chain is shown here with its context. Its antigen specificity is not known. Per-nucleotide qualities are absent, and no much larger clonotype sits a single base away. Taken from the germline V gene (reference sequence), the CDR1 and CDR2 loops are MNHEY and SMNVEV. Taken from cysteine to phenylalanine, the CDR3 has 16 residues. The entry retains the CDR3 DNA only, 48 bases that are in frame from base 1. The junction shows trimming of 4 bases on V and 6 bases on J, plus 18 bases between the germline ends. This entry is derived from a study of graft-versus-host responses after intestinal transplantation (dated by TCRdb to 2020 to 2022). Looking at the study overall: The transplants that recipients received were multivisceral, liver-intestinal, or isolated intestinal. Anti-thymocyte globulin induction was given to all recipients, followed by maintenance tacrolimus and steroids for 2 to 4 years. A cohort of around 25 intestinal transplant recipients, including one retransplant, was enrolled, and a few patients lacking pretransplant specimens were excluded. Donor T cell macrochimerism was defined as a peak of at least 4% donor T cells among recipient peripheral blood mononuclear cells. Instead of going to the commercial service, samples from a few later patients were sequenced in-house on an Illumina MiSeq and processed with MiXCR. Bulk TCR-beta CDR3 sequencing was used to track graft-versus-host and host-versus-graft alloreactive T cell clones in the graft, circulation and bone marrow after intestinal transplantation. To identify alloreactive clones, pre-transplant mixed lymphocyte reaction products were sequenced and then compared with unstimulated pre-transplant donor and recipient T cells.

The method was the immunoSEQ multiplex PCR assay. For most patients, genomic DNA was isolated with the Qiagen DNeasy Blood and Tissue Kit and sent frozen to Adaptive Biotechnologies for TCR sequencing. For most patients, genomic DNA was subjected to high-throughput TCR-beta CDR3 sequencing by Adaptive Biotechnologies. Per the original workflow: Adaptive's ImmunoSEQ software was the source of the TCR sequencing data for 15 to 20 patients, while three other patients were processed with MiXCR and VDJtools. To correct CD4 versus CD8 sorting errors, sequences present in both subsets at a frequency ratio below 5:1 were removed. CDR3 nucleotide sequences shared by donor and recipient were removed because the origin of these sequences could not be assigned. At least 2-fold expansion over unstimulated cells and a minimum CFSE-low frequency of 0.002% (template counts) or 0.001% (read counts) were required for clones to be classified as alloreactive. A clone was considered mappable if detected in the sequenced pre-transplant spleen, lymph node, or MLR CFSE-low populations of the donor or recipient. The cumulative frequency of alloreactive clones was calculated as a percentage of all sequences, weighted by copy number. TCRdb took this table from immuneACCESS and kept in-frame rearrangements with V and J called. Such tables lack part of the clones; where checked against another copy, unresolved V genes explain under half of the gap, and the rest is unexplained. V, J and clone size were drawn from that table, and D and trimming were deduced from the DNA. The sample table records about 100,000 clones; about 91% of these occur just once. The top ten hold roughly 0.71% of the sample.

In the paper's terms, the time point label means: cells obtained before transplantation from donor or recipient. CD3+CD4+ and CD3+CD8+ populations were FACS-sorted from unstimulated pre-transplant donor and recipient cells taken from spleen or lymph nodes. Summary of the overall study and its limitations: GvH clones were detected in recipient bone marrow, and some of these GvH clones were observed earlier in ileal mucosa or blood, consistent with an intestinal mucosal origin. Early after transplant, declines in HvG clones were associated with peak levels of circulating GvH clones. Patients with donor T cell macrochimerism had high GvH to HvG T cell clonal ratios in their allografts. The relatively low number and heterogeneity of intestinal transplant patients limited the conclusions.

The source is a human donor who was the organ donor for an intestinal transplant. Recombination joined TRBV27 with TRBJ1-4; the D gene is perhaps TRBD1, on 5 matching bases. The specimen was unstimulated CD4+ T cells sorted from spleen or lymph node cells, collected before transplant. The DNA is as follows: TGTGCCAGCAGTTCCTCTCAGGGAAGAGGGGATGAAAAACTGTTTTTT. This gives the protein CASSSSQGRGDEKLFF. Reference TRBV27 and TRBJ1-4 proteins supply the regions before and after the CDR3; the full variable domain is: EAQVTQNPRYLITVTGKKLTVTCSQNMNHEYMSWYRQDPGLGLRQIYYSMNVEVTDKGDVPEGYKVSRKEKRNFPLILESPSPNQTSLYFCASSSSQGRGDEKLFFGSGTQLSVL.